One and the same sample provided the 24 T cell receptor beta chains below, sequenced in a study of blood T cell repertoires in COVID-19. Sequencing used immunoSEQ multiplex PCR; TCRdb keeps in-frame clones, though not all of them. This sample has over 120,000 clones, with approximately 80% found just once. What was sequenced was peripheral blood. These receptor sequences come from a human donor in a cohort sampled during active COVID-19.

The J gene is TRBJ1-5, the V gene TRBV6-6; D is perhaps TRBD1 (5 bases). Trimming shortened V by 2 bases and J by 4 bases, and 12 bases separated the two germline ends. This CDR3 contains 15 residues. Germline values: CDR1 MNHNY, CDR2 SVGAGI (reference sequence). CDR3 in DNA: TGTGCCAGCAGTTACGGACAAGCCTCTAATCAGCCCCAGCATTTT. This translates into CASSYGQASNQPQHF.

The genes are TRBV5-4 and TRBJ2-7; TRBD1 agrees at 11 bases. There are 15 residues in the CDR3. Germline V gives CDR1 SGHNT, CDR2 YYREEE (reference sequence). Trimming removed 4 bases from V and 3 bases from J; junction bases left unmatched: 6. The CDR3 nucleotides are TGTGCCAGCAGCAACCGGGACAGGGGGGTCTACGAGCAGTACTTC. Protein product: CASSNRDRGVYEQYF.

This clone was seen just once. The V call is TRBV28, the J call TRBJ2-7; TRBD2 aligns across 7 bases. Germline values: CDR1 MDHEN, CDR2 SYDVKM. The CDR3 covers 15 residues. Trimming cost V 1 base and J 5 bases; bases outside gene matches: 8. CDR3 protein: CASSLLGGRQNEQYF. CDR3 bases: TGTGCCAGCAGTTTATTGGGAGGGCGGCAAAACGAGCAGTACTTC.

The CDR3 DNA reads as TGTGCCAGCAGCCCCACCGGGACAGGGTCAGTAGATACGCAGTATTTT. This sequence encodes CASSPTGTGSVDTQYF. The V and J genes are TRBV5-4 and TRBJ2-3; TRBD1 agrees at 9 bases. The length of the CDR3 is 16 residues. CDR1 is SGHNT, CDR2 YYREEE, per germline (reference sequence). V lost 4 bases to trimming and J lost 5 bases; unmatched junction nucleotides: 11. The full variable domain, completed using reference TRBV5-4 and TRBJ2-3, is ETGVTQSPTHLIKTRGQQVTLRCSSQSGHNTVSWYQQALGQGPQFIFQYYREEENGRGNFPPRFSGLQFPNYSSELNVNALELDDSALYLCASSPTGTGSVDTQYFGPGTRLTVL.

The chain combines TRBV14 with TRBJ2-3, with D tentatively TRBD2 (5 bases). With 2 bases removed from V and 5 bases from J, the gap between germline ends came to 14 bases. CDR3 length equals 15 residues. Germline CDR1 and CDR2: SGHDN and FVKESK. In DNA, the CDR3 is TGTGCCAGCAGCCAACTAAGGGAGCCAAAAGATACGCAGTATTTT. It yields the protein CASSQLREPKDTQYF.

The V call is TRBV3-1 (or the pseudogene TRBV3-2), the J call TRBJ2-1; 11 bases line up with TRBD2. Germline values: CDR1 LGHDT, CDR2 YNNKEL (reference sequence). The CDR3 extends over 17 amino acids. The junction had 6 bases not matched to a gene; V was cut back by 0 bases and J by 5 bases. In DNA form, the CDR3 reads TGTGCCAGCAGCCAAGATCTACTAGCGGGAGACCACAATGAGCAGTTCTTC. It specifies CASSQDLLAGDHNEQFF.

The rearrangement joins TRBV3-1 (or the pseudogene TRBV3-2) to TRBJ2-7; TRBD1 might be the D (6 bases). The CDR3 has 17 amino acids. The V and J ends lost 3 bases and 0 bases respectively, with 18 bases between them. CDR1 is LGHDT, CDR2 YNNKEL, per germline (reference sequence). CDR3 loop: CASSHLLSRGNSYEQYF. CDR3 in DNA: TGTGCCAGCAGCCACTTGCTATCCAGGGGAAACTCCTACGAGCAGTACTTC.

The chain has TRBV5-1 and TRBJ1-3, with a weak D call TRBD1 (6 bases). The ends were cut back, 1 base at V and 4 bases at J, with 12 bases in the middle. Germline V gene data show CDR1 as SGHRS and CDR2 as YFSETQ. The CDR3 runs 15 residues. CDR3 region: CASSLYSDSGNTIYF. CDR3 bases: TGCGCCAGCAGCTTGTATTCGGACAGCGGAAACACCATATATTTT.

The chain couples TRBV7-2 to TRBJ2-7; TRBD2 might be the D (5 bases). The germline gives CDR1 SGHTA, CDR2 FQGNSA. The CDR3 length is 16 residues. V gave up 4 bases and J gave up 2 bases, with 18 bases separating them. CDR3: CASSSIGRVEAYEQYF. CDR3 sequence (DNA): TGTGCCAGCAGCTCCATAGGGAGAGTAGAGGCCTACGAGCAGTACTTC.

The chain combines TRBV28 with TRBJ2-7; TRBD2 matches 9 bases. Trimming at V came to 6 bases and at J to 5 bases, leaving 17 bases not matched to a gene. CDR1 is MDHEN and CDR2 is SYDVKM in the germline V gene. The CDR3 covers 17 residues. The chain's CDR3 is CASRTPRPSSGNHEQYF. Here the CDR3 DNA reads TGTGCCAGCAGAACACCAAGGCCGTCTAGCGGGAACCACGAGCAGTACTTC.

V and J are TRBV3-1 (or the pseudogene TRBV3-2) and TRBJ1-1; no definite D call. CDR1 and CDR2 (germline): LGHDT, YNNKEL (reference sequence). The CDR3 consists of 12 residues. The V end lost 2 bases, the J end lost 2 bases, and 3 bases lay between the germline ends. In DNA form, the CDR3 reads TGTGCCAGCAGCCAATCAAACACTGAAGCTTTCTTT. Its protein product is CASSQSNTEAFF.

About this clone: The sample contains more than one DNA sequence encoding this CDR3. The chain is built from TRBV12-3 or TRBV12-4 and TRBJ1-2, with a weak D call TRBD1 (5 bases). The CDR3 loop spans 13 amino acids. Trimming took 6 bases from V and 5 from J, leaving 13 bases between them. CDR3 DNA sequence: TGTGCCAGCAGCCTCGGAGGGGATTATGGCTACACCTTC. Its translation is CASSLGGDYGYTF.

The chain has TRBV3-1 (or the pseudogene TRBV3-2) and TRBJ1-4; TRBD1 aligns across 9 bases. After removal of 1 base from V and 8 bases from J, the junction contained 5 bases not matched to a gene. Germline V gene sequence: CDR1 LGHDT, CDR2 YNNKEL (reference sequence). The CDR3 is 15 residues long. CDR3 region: CASSQGGQGAEKLFF. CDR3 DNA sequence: TGTGCCAGCAGCCAAGGGGGACAGGGAGCCGAAAAACTGTTTTTT.

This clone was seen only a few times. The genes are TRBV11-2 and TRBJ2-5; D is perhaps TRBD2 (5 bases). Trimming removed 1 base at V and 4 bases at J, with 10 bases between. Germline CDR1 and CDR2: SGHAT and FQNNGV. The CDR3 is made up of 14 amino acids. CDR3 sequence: CASSLAAGIETQYF. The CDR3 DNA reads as TGTGCCAGCAGCTTAGCGGCGGGTATAGAGACCCAGTACTTC.

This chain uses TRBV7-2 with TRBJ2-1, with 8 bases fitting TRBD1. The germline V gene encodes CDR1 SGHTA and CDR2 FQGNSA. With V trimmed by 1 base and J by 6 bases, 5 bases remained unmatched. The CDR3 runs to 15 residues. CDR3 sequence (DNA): TGTGCCAGCAGCTTAGAATTTACAGGGGGCAATGAGCAGTTCTTC. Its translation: CASSLEFTGGNEQFF.

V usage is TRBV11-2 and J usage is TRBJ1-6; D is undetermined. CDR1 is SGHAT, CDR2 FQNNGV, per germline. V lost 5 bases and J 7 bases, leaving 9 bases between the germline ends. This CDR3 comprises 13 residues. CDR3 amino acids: CASSPSGNSPLHF. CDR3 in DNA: TGTGCCAGCAGCCCGTCAGGCAATTCACCCCTCCACTTT. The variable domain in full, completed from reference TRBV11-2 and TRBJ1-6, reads EAGVAQSPRYKIIEKRQSVAFWCNPISGHATLYWYQQILGQGPKLLIQFQNNGVVDDSQLPKDRFSAERLKGVDSTLKIQPAKLEDSAVYLCASSPSGNSPLHFGNGTRLTVT.

The CDR3, as DNA: TGTGCCAGCAGCTTGGTTCAGGGGTTGTCCTACGAGCAGTACTTC. It encodes CASSLVQGLSYEQYF. V usage is TRBV5-4 and J usage is TRBJ2-7; tentative D call: TRBD1 (6 bases). This CDR3 has 15 amino acids. V lost 0 bases and J 1 base, leaving 11 bases between the germline ends. Germline values: CDR1 SGHNT, CDR2 YYREEE (reference sequence).

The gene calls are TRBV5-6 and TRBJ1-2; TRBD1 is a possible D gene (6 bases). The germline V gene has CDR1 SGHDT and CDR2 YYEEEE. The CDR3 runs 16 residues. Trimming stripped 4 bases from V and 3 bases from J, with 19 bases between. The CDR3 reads CASSLNRGAIYYGYTF. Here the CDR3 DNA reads TGTGCCAGCAGCCTAAACCGGGGGGCCATTTACTATGGCTACACCTTC.

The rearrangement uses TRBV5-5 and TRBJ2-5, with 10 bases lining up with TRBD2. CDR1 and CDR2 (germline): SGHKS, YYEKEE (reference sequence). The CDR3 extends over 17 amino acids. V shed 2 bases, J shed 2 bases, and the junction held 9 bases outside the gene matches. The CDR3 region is CASSLRTGTSVQETQYF. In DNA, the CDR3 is TGTGCCAGCAGCTTAAGAACCGGGACTAGCGTACAAGAGACCCAGTACTTC.

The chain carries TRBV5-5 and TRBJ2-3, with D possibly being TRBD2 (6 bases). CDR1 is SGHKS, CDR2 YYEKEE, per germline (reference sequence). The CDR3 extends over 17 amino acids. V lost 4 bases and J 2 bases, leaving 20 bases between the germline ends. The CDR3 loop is CASSPERGTSHTDTQYF. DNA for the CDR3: TGTGCCAGCAGCCCGGAGAGAGGGACTTCACACACAGATACGCAGTATTTT.

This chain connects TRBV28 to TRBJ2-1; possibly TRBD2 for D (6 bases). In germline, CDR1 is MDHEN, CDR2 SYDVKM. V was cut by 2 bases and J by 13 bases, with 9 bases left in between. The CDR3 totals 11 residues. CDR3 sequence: CASSLRAGQFF. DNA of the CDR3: TGTGCCAGCAGTTTAAGGGCGGGACAGTTCTTC.

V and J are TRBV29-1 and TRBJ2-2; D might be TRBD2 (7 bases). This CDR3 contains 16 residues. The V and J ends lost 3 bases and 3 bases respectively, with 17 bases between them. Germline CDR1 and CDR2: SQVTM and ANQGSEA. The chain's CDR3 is CSVDSTGGADTGELFF. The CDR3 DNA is TGCAGCGTTGACTCTACGGGGGGCGCGGACACCGGGGAGCTGTTTTTT.

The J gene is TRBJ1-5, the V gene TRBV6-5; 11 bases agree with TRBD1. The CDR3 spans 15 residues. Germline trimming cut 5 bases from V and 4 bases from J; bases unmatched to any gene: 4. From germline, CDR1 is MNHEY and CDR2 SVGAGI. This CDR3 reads CASSRTGGRNQPQHF. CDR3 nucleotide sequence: TGTGCCAGCAGTAGGACAGGGGGCAGGAATCAGCCCCAGCATTTT.

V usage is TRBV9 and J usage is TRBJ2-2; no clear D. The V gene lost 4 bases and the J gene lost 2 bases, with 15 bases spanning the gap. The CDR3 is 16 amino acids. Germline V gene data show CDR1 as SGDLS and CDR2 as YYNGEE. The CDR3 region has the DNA TGTGCCAGCAGCCCCTATACAGTAGGTAACACCGGGGAGCTGTTTTTT. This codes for CASSPYTVGNTGELFF.